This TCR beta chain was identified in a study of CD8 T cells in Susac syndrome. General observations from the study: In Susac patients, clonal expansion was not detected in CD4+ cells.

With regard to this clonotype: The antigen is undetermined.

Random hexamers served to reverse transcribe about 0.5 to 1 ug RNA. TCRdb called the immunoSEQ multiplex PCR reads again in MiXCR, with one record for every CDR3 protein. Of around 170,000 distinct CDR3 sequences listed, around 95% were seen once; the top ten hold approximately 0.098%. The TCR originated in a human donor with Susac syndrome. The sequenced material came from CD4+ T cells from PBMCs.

The CDR3, as DNA: TGTGCCAGCAGCTTTGCCAGAGCCAAAAACATTCAGTACTTC. This sequence encodes CASSFARAKNIQYF. V gene TRBV7-2 combines with J gene TRBJ2-4, with D unclear. In germline, CDR1 is SGHTA, CDR2 FQGNSA. This CDR3 spans 14 amino acids. Trimming took off 3 bases at V and 0 bases at J, with 6 bases between the two ends.